This TCR beta chain is from a study of control samples from healthy donors and cancer patients. Some clones are missing from TCRdb's copy, which holds only in-frame ones; the method was immunoSEQ multiplex PCR. The sample consists of 40,000 to 55,000 clones, approximately 89% of them appearing once. About this clone itself: Additional DNA sequences in this sample encode the identical CDR3.

The receptor comes from a woman aged 40 to 50 with head and neck cancer. Sequencing was done on a sample of PBMCs.

CDR3 region: CASSWEDEAFF. In DNA, the CDR3 is TGTGCCAGCAGTTGGGAAGATGAGGCTTTCTTT. V gene TRBV12-3 or TRBV12-4 combines with J gene TRBJ1-1; unclear D gene. CDR3 length equals 11 residues. Trimming stripped 4 bases from V and 11 bases from J, with 11 bases between.